The 32 T cell receptor beta chains below come from one sample, sequenced in a study of control samples from healthy donors and cancer patients. Measured with immunoSEQ multiplex PCR; TCRdb has only the in-frame clones, and not every one. The sample includes fewer than 85,000 clones, 94% seen only once; the top ten take approximately 3%. The sequencing input was blood. These TCRs come from a woman aged 25-40 years in good health.

For this clone: In the same sample, other DNA sequences code for this CDR3. This rearrangement joins TRBV5-1 to TRBJ2-3; tentatively, D is TRBD1 or TRBD2 (5 bases each). CDR1 and CDR2 (germline): SGHRS, YFSETQ. V was shortened by 0 bases and J by 1 base, with 9 bases between the two germline ends. This CDR3 contains 15 residues. In DNA, the CDR3 is TGCGCCAGCAGCTTGGTACGGGGCGGCACAGATACGCAGTATTTT. As protein: CASSLVRGGTDTQYF.

The CDR3 DNA reads as TGTGCCATCAGCGTAGGACAGGGTAGCAATCAGCCCCAGCATTTT. The encoded protein is CAISVGQGSNQPQHF. This chain connects TRBV10-3 to TRBJ1-5; the match to TRBD1 covers 8 bases. The CDR3 runs to 15 residues. V lost 6 bases, J lost 0 bases, and 4 bases stayed unmatched. Germline-derived CDR1 and CDR2 are ENHRY and SYGVKD.

The chain is built from TRBV5-4 and TRBJ2-3; D ambiguous. Germline CDR1 is SGHNT and CDR2 is YYREEE (reference sequence). The CDR3 is made up of 15 amino acids. Trimming left V 4 bases short and J 0 bases short, with 12 bases between. The CDR3 DNA sequence: TGTGCCAGCAGCCCGGACGGAGTTAGCACAGATACGCAGTATTTT. Translated, it gives CASSPDGVSTDTQYF.

This chain uses TRBV3-1 (or the pseudogene TRBV3-2) with TRBJ1-1; 10 nucleotides line up with TRBD1. V shed 7 bases and J 1 base; nucleotides not matched to a gene: 6. CDR1 and CDR2 from the germline V gene are LGHDT and YNNKEL (reference sequence). This CDR3 is 15 amino acids long. This CDR3 is CASTTDRGRNTEAFF. CDR3 coding DNA: TGTGCCAGCACGACGGACAGGGGGAGGAACACTGAAGCTTTCTTT.

This chain links TRBV6-2 or TRBV6-3 with TRBJ2-1; 12 bases are shared with TRBD2. V trimming: 3 bases; J trimming: 7 bases; junction bases outside the gene matches: 7. CDR1 is MNHEY and CDR2 is SVGEGT in the germline V gene. There are 16 residues in the CDR3. Here the CDR3 reads CASSYSGTSGSNEQFF. CDR3 coding DNA: TGTGCCAGCAGTTATTCCGGGACTAGCGGGTCAAATGAGCAGTTCTTC.

This sequence joins TRBV5-4 and TRBJ2-5; 10 bases align to TRBD2. The CDR3 totals 19 residues. CDR1 and CDR2 (germline): SGHNT, YYREEE (reference sequence). The ends lost 4 bases at V and 7 bases at J; junction bases unmatched: 22. The CDR3 DNA is TGTGCCAGCAGCGTTAGCGGGGGGCCTGAACGACATAAACATAGGACCCAGTACTTC. As protein: CASSVSGGPERHKHRTQYF.

V is TRBV6-9 and J is TRBJ1-5; tentative D call: TRBD1 (6 bases). The V gene lost 7 bases and the J gene lost 0 bases, with 19 bases spanning the gap. The germline V gene has CDR1 MNHGY and CDR2 SVAAGI. The CDR3 loop spans 17 amino acids. Here the CDR3 DNA reads TGTGCCAGCAACAGGGTCCGAGTCCCGTATAGCAATCAGCCCCAGCATTTT. This gives the protein CASNRVRVPYSNQPQHF.

This chain uses TRBV11-3 with TRBJ1-1; weak D call: TRBD1 (5 bases). V dropped 5 bases and J dropped 7 bases, with 17 bases sitting between them. From germline, CDR1 is SGHNT and CDR2 YENEEA. CDR3 size: 14 residues. The CDR3, as DNA: TGTGCCAGCAGCCCAGGGCGGACGCGCGATGAAGCTTTCTTT. This codes for CASSPGRTRDEAFF.

The rearrangement links TRBV6-1 to TRBJ1-5, with D maybe TRBD1 (5 bases). The CDR3 runs to 14 residues. CDR1 is MNHNS and CDR2 is SASEGT in the germline V gene. Deletions cut 3 bases from V and 7 bases from J, with 13 bases between. In nucleotides, the CDR3 is TGTGCCAGCAGTGATTTGGGAGGGGCACAGCCCCAGCATTTT. Translated, it gives CASSDLGGAQPQHF.

This clone was recorded once. The rearrangement joins TRBV20-1 to TRBJ1-5, with D unresolved. V lost 3 bases to trimming and J lost 1 base, with 10 bases between them. This CDR3 has 14 residues. Per germline, CDR1 DFQATT and CDR2 SNEGSKA (reference sequence). The DNA of the CDR3 is TGCAGTGCTAGTGGCGGTGGAAGCAATCAGCCCCAGCATTTT. Translation gives CSASGGGSNQPQHF.

The chain is built from TRBV19 and TRBJ2-3; TRBD1 matches 8 bases. Germline-derived CDR1 and CDR2 are LNHDA and SQIVND (reference sequence). V was pared by 5 bases and J by 2 bases, with 6 bases of the junction left unmatched. This CDR3 contains 15 residues. This chain's CDR3 is CASSAGTGDTDTQYF. CDR3 bases: TGTGCCAGTAGTGCTGGGACAGGTGACACAGATACGCAGTATTTT.

This chain links TRBV4-2 with TRBJ2-2; D remains unclear. CDR1 and CDR2 from the germline V gene are LGHNA and YNFKEQ. The CDR3 runs 16 residues. Trimming removed 4 bases at V and 5 bases at J, with 17 bases between. The CDR3 is CASSRAFGGSTGELFF. CDR3 DNA: TGTGCCAGCAGCCGGGCCTTTGGTGGGTCGACCGGGGAGCTGTTTTTT.

V and J are TRBV6-1 and TRBJ2-5; TRBD2 matches at 12 bases. V dropped 2 bases and J dropped 5; count of bases not matched to a gene: 3. This CDR3 contains 15 residues. Germline CDR1 is MNHNS and CDR2 is SASEGT. In DNA form, the CDR3 reads TGTGCCAGCAGTGAACTAGCGGGGGGGCGGGAGACCCAGTACTTC. Encoded protein: CASSELAGGRETQYF.

The chain carries TRBV2 and TRBJ2-3, with a weak D call TRBD2 (5 bases). V was trimmed by 9 bases and J by 2 bases, leaving 9 bases between them. Germline V gene data show CDR1 as SNHLY and CDR2 as FYNNEI. The CDR3 sequence is 12 residues long. Here the CDR3 DNA reads TGTGCCAGTCTCGGGGACACAGATACGCAGTATTTT. Translation gives CASLGDTDTQYF.

The chain recombines TRBV9 with TRBJ2-3; D remains unclear. CDR3 length equals 16 residues. The germline gives CDR1 SGDLS, CDR2 YYNGEE. Trimming removed 0 bases from V and 0 bases from J, with 11 bases in between. The DNA for the CDR3 is TGTGCCAGCAGCGTAGGCGACGACTCTAGCACAGATACGCAGTATTTT. This gives the protein CASSVGDDSSTDTQYF.

This chain uses TRBV7-9 with TRBJ1-6, with a tentative D call TRBD1 (5 bases). The CDR3 extends over 16 amino acids. Trimming removed 7 bases at V and 3 bases at J, with 16 bases between. Per the germline V gene, CDR1 is SEHNR and CDR2 is FQNEAQ (reference sequence). Written as DNA, the CDR3 is TGTGCCAGCACCGGAGAACAGGCGCTCTATAATTCACCCCTCCACTTT. It specifies CASTGEQALYNSPLHF. Full variable domain (outside the CDR3, taken from reference TRBV7-9 and TRBJ1-6): DTGVSQNPRHKITKRGQNVTFRCDPISEHNRLYWYRQTLGQGPEFLTYFQNEAQLEKSRLLSDRFSAERPKGSFSTLEIQRTEQGDSAMYLCASTGEQALYNSPLHFGNGTRLTVT.

The J gene is TRBJ1-5, the V gene TRBV19, with TRBD1 matching over 8 bases. The CDR3 totals 14 residues. Germline V gives CDR1 LNHDA, CDR2 SQIVND (reference sequence). The junction had 7 bases not matched to a gene; V was cut back by 4 bases and J by 8 bases. Written as DNA, the CDR3 is TGTGCCAGTAGTAAGGACAGGGCAGGGGAGCCCCAGCATTTT. Its translation: CASSKDRAGEPQHF.

This clone occurred once. V is TRBV7-8 and J is TRBJ1-2, with 12 bases lining up with TRBD1. J was trimmed by 8 bases and V by 5 bases; bases with no gene match: 6. The CDR3 is made up of 14 amino acids. Germline V CDR1 and CDR2: SGHVS, FQNEAQ. The CDR3 sequence: CASSRPGQGAGYTF. CDR3 in DNA: TGTGCCAGCAGCCGACCGGGACAGGGGGCGGGCTACACCTTC.

The chain couples TRBV10-1 to TRBJ2-3, with a tentative D call TRBD1 (5 bases). The CDR3 is 14 residues long. Germline assignment: CDR1 WNHNN and CDR2 SYGVQD (reference sequence). V dropped 2 bases and J dropped 1 base, with 7 bases sitting between them. The CDR3 bases are TGCGCCAGCAGTGAGAGGGGCCGCACAGATACGCAGTATTTT. It yields the protein CASSERGRTDTQYF.

The chain combines TRBV5-4 with TRBJ1-1; tentative D call: TRBD1 (5 bases). Germline CDR1 and CDR2: SGHNT and YYREEE (reference sequence). CDR3 length: 15 amino acids. The V end was cut by 0 bases, the J end by 2 bases, with 11 bases between. This CDR3 is CASSLEGQRNTEAFF. The CDR3 bases are TGTGCCAGCAGCTTGGAGGGGCAGCGCAACACTGAAGCTTTCTTT. Drawing the rest from reference TRBV5-4 and TRBJ1-1, the complete variable domain is ETGVTQSPTHLIKTRGQQVTLRCSSQSGHNTVSWYQQALGQGPQFIFQYYREEENGRGNFPPRFSGLQFPNYSSELNVNALELDDSALYLCASSLEGQRNTEAFFGQGTRLTVV.

CDR3 in DNA: TGTCAAATAGCGGGGGCCCTAGAGACCCAGTACTTC. It yields the protein CQIAGALETQYF. This sequence joins TRBV18 and TRBJ2-5, with 9 bases aligning to TRBD2. Germline V gene lookup returns CDR1 KGHSH and CDR2 LQKENI. The CDR3 is made up of 12 amino acids.

The chain uses TRBV4-1 and TRBJ1-6, with TRBD1 matching over 7 bases. The CDR3 length is 12 residues. Germline CDR1 is MGHRA and CDR2 is YSYEKL. J was trimmed by 6 bases and V by 8 bases; bases with no gene match: 1. CDR3 in DNA: TGCGCCAGCGCAGGGGGTAATTCACCCCTCCACTTT. This encodes CASAGGNSPLHF.

The gene calls are TRBV19 and TRBJ1-6; perhaps TRBD1 as D (6 bases). Germline CDR1 LNHDA, CDR2 SQIVND (reference sequence). CDR3 length: 12 residues. Trimming removed 9 bases from V and 7 bases from J, with 10 bases in between. The CDR3 sequence: CASGQRNSPLHF. As DNA, the CDR3 is TGTGCCAGCGGACAGAGAAATTCACCCCTCCACTTT.

The V and J genes are TRBV13 and TRBJ2-7; D is perhaps TRBD2 (6 bases). V dropped 2 bases and J dropped 2 bases, with 19 bases sitting between them. The CDR3 has 17 amino acids. Germline values: CDR1 PRHDT, CDR2 FYEKMQ (reference sequence). The CDR3 sequence: CASSLTRGWGETYEQYF. The CDR3 DNA follows: TGTGCCAGCAGCTTAACTCGAGGGTGGGGGGAAACCTACGAGCAGTACTTC.

The chain joins TRBV6-5 to TRBJ1-6; TRBD1 matches 9 bases. Germline V lookup: CDR1 MNHEY, CDR2 SVGAGI. V was pared by 6 bases and J by 8 bases, with 5 bases of the junction left unmatched. This CDR3 has 14 residues. The CDR3 loop is CASRRTGADSPLHF. The DNA for the CDR3 is TGTGCCAGCAGACGGACAGGGGCTGATTCACCCCTCCACTTT.

The chain links TRBV7-9 to TRBJ2-3, with 12 bases identical to TRBD2. CDR1 is SEHNR and CDR2 is FQNEAQ in the germline V gene (reference sequence). Trimming took 5 bases from V and 4 from J; bases not matched to a gene: 10. CDR3 length: 17 residues. CDR3: CASSPGLAGTSPDTQYF. The CDR3 DNA sequence: TGTGCCAGCAGCCCAGGACTAGCGGGGACCTCCCCAGATACGCAGTATTTT.

The J gene is TRBJ2-2, the V gene TRBV7-6; maybe TRBD1 (5 bases). Germline loops: CDR1 SGHVS, CDR2 FNYEAQ. The CDR3 runs to 14 residues. The V and J ends lost 1 base and 6 bases respectively, with 9 bases between them. The CDR3, as DNA: TGTGCCAGCAGCTTAGGGCAGGGTGCCGGGGAGCTGTTTTTT. Translation gives CASSLGQGAGELFF.

The chain employs TRBV7-2 and TRBJ2-7, with no clear D. There are 13 residues in the CDR3. Germline V gene data show CDR1 as SGHTA and CDR2 as FQGNSA. V was cut by 1 base and J by 3 bases, with 7 bases left in between. The CDR3 spells CASSLGFVYEQYF. The DNA for the CDR3 is TGTGCCAGCAGCTTAGGATTTGTCTACGAGCAGTACTTC.

J is TRBJ1-1 and V is TRBV29-1, with 9 bases matching TRBD1. CDR3 length: 12 amino acids. Germline values: CDR1 SQVTM, CDR2 ANQGSEA. Germline trimming cut 4 bases from V and 3 bases from J; bases unmatched to any gene: 0. CDR3 DNA sequence: TGCAGCGTTGGGACAGGGGACACTGAAGCTTTCTTT. This sequence encodes CSVGTGDTEAFF. Together with reference TRBV29-1 and TRBJ1-1, the CDR3 gives the full variable domain: SAVISQKPSRDICQRGTSLTIQCQVDSQVTMMFWYRQQPGQSLTLIATANQGSEATYESGFVIDKFPISRPNLTFSTLTVSNMSPEDSSIYLCSVGTGDTEAFFGQGTRLTVV.

The rearrangement uses TRBV9 and TRBJ2-1, with TRBD2 matching 9 bases. Trimming took 3 bases from V and 5 from J; bases not matched to a gene: 21. This CDR3 spans 20 amino acids. In germline, CDR1 is SGDLS, CDR2 YYNGEE. The CDR3: CASSAGEGAPGLAPNNEQFF. CDR3 DNA sequence: TGTGCCAGCAGCGCCGGAGAGGGGGCTCCGGGACTAGCACCCAACAATGAGCAGTTCTTC.

The CDR3 nucleotides are TGTGCCAGCAGTGAAGTTAGCAGAGAAGCTTTCTTT. It yields the protein CASSEVSREAFF. V and J are TRBV6-1 and TRBJ1-1, with D hard to call. V lost 1 base and J lost 8, with 8 bases in between. This CDR3 has 12 amino acids. The V gene's germline CDR1 is MNHNS and CDR2 SASEGT.

This chain connects TRBV19 to TRBJ1-2, with D possibly being TRBD1 (5 bases). Germline lookup yields CDR1 LNHDA and CDR2 SQIVND (reference sequence). V shed 7 bases and J shed 3 bases, with 15 bases lying between them. This CDR3 is built from 14 residues. CDR3: CASNPSGADYGYTF. The CDR3, as DNA: TGTGCCAGTAACCCCTCCGGGGCGGACTATGGCTACACCTTC.